The 5 T cell receptor beta chains presented below share a single source sample, sequenced in a study of identical twins (dated by TCRdb to about 2016). The library relied on 5' RACE. The sequencer was an Illumina HiSeq 2000. TCRdb took the public reads, trimmed them with fastp at Q25, ran MiXCR for clone calling and kept in-frame beta chains. Rows are combined by CDR3 protein, so each entry shows the most common genes and DNA. This sample lists 500,000 to 700,000 distinct CDR3 sequences; roughly 7.1% were detected once. The top ten clones comprise over 1.5% of the sample. In addition, the sample was reused for a study of yellow fever vaccine responses in identical twins.

The sequencing sample was made of PBMCs. These receptors were collected from a woman younger than 30 in good health.

This clonotype was picked up many times. The rearrangement joins TRBV10-3 to TRBJ2-1; TRBD2 agrees at 14 bases. V lost 6 bases to trimming and J lost 5 bases; unmatched junction nucleotides: 3. Germline-derived CDR1 and CDR2 are ENHRY and SYGVKD. The CDR3 consists of 15 residues. CDR3 coding DNA: TGTGCCATCAGGACGACTAGCGGGAGGGACAATGAGCAGTTCTTC. It encodes CAIRTTSGRDNEQFF.

The gene calls are TRBV10-3 and TRBJ2-1, with D possibly called TRBD1 or TRBD2 (5 bases each). The CDR3 extends over 12 amino acids. CDR1 and CDR2 (germline): ENHRY, SYGVKD. The V and J ends lost 8 bases and 5 bases respectively, with 10 bases between them. CDR3 coding DNA: TGTGCCATCGGCCCGGGACACAATGAGCAGTTCTTC. This translates into CAIGPGHNEQFF.

The table lists this clonotype with many counts. Germline and junction disagree at one end, which may indicate a read error. This chain connects TRBV5-1 to TRBJ1-1, with D perhaps TRBD1 (5 bases). The CDR3 loop spans 14 amino acids. Germline-derived CDR1 and CDR2 are SGHRS and YFSETQ. CDR3 sequence (DNA): TGTGCCAGCAGTCCCGGGGGGGGAAACACTGAAGCTTTCTTT. As protein: CASSPGGGNTEAFF.

In its sample, this clonotype was seen a few times. This rearrangement joins TRBV12-3 or TRBV12-4 to TRBJ2-7; 10 bases are shared with TRBD1. With V trimmed by 6 bases and J by 2 bases, 7 bases remained unmatched. This CDR3 is built from 15 residues. The CDR3 reads CASSRDRGRAYEQYV. The CDR3, as DNA: TGTGCCAGCAGCCGGGACAGGGGCCGAGCCTACGAGCAGTACGTC.

This clonotype was counted many times. This chain links TRBV12-3 or TRBV12-4 with TRBJ2-1; D unresolved. The CDR3 extends over 16 amino acids. The germline V and J ends were trimmed by 5 bases and 0 bases, with 14 bases remaining between them. This chain's CDR3 is CASSPPDLFSYNEQFF. The CDR3 nucleotides read TGTGCCAGCAGTCCCCCCGACCTTTTCTCCTACAATGAGCAGTTCTTC.